This TCR beta chain was identified in a study of T cell responses to AZD1222 COVID-19 vaccine. Across the whole study: Second doses that came at about 4 or about 12 weeks were put together.

Study-level findings and limits: An increase in Spike-specific TCR breadth and depth was observed after two AZD1222 doses. Baseline antibody screening turned up just five to seven seropositive AZD1222 recipients.

With 4 bases clipped from V and 5 bases from J, the junction kept 11 bases outside the gene matches. The CDR3 sequence is 16 residues long. The germline CDR1 and CDR2 sequences are SGHNT and YYREEE (reference sequence). Here immunoSEQ multiplex PCR was the method, and the copy in TCRdb shows in-frame clones only, minus some. The sample lists 150,000 to 200,000 clones, approximately 93% occurring once. A word on this clone: Its antigen is still unknown.

The rearrangement joins TRBV5-4 to TRBJ1-1, with 10 bases matching TRBD1. The sample consisted of peripheral blood, taken on day 0 of AZD1222 vaccination. The receptor's source is an adult in good health. The CDR3 loop is CASSRGTGAERTEAFF. The CDR3 DNA sequence: TGTGCCAGCAGCAGAGGGACAGGGGCCGAGAGGACTGAAGCTTTCTTT.